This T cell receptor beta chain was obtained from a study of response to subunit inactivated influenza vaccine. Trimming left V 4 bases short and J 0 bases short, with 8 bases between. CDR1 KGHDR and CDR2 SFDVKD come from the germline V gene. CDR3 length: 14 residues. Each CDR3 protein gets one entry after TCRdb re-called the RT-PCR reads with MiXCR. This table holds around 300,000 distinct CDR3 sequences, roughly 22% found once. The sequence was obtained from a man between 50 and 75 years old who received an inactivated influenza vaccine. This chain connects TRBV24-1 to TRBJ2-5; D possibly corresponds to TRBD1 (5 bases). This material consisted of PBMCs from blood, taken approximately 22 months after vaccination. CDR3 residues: CATSEQGYQETQYF. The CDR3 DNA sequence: TGTGCCACCAGTGAGCAGGGTTACCAAGAGACCCAGTACTTC.